Listed below are T cell receptor beta chains from one sample, sequenced in a study of shared clonotypes between healthy human individuals. TCRdb keeps only in-frame clones here, not all; method: immunoSEQ multiplex PCR. Among about 700,000 clones listed, around 90% were seen once. What was sequenced was naive CD8+ T cells sorted from blood. The source of these receptors is a man aged 25-40 years in good health. The CDR3 runs from the conserved cysteine through the conserved F or W. D genes are given only for firm matches. Rows may omit the clone size; those that give it use once, few, many or a size class.

CDR3 protein	CDR3 DNA	J gene	D gene	V gene	clone size
CASSSGKGHDTQYF	TGTGCCAGCAGCTCCGGCAAAGGGCACGATACGCAGTATTTT	TRBJ2-3	NA	TRBV7-9	NA
CASTLEVFQGGPGNNEQFF	TGTGCCAGCACCTTAGAGGTTTTTCAGGGGGGCCCTGGAAACAATGAGCAGTTCTTC	TRBJ2-1	NA	TRBV28	NA
CASSQVGGAYTEAFF	TGCGCCAGCAGCCAAGTAGGAGGAGCATACACTGAAGCTTTCTTT	TRBJ1-1	NA	TRBV4-3	NA
CASSLGGTNTEAFF	TGTGCCAGCAGTTTGGGAGGGACGAACACTGAAGCTTTCTTT	TRBJ1-1	NA	TRBV27	NA
CAWSLRLRAGETQYF	TGTGCCTGGAGTTTACGGCTCCGAGCAGGGGAGACCCAGTACTTC	TRBJ2-5	NA	TRBV30	NA
CASSPGRYNEQFF	TGTGCCAGCAGCCCAGGGCGGTACAATGAGCAGTTCTTC	TRBJ2-1	NA	TRBV7-3	NA
CASSSQGQLENEQYF	TGTGCCAGCAGCTCCCAGGGGCAACTAGAAAACGAGCAGTACTTC	TRBJ2-7	NA	TRBV7-9	NA
CASSLAGPGTEAFF	TGTGCCAGCAGCTTAGCGGGACCAGGGACTGAAGCTTTCTTT	TRBJ1-1	NA	TRBV7-6	NA
CASTSRLTPPGEQFF	TGTGCCAGCACTTCACGGCTTACCCCCCCGGGTGAGCAGTTCTTC	TRBJ2-1	NA	TRBV28	NA
CASSLPGQNYEQYF	TGTGCCAGCAGCTTACCGGGACAAAACTACGAGCAGTACTTC	TRBJ2-7	NA	TRBV7-2	NA
CATLGILNSPLHF	TGTGCCACCCTCGGCATTTTAAATTCACCCCTCCACTTT	TRBJ1-6	NA	TRBV2	NA
CASEGRDRGPEAFF	TGTGCCAGCGAGGGCCGGGACAGGGGACCTGAAGCTTTCTTT	TRBJ1-1	TRBD1	TRBV2	NA
CASSFTGVDTEAFF	TGTGCCAGCAGCTTTACAGGGGTAGACACTGAAGCTTTCTTT	TRBJ1-1	TRBD1	TRBV13	once
CASSLEAVGLNTQYF	TGTGCCAGCAGCTTAGAGGCGGTGGGGCTCAATACGCAGTATTTT	TRBJ2-3	NA	TRBV7-9	NA
CASAASGNEKLFF	TGCGCCAGCGCCGCGTCGGGTAATGAAAAACTGTTTTTT	TRBJ1-4	NA	TRBV23-1	NA
CASSLNRIYEQYF	TGTGCCAGCAGCTTAAACAGAATCTACGAGCAGTACTTC	TRBJ2-7	NA	TRBV7-2	NA
CASSFISGKTPNEQFF	TGTGCCAGCAGCTTCATTAGCGGGAAAACTCCCAATGAGCAGTTCTTC	TRBJ2-1	TRBD2	TRBV11-2	NA
CASSTLEGTKTQYF	TGTGCCAGTAGCACACTCGAGGGCACAAAGACCCAGTACTTC	TRBJ2-5	NA	TRBV19	NA
CASSHRTDTQYF	TGTGCCAGCAGCCACCGGACAGATACGCAGTATTTT	TRBJ2-3	NA	TRBV27	NA
CASSLSSGYEQYF	TGTGCCAGCAGTTTATCGAGCGGTTACGAGCAGTACTTC	TRBJ2-7	NA	TRBV27	NA
CASSPGTGRGQFF	TGCGCCAGCAGCCCCGGGACTGGCAGAGGGCAGTTCTTC	TRBJ2-1	NA	TRBV4-1	NA
CASSWQTSGRSTGELFF	TGTGCCAGCAGCTGGCAAACTAGCGGGAGATCGACCGGGGAGCTGTTTTTT	TRBJ2-2	TRBD2	TRBV5-6	NA
CASSYPTGGYTGELFF	TGTGCCAGCAGTTACCCGACAGGGGGGTACACCGGGGAGCTGTTTTTT	TRBJ2-2	TRBD1	TRBV28	NA
CSVEKQGTGTEAFF	TGCAGCGTTGAGAAACAGGGGACGGGCACTGAAGCTTTCTTT	TRBJ1-1	TRBD1	TRBV29-1	NA
CASSEARRWPSQETQYF	TGTGCCAGCAGTGAAGCACGGAGGTGGCCTTCTCAAGAGACCCAGTACTTC	TRBJ2-5	NA	TRBV6-1	NA
CASSVIPQKDRGTRTGELFF	TGTGCCAGCAGCGTAATTCCACAAAAGGACAGGGGAACGAGGACCGGGGAGCTGTTTTTT	TRBJ2-2	TRBD1	TRBV9	NA
CASSLAQGVTYEQYF	TGCGCCAGCAGCTTGGCACAGGGGGTGACCTACGAGCAGTACTTC	TRBJ2-7	TRBD1	TRBV5-1	NA
CASSEVANYEQYF	TGTGCCAGCAGTGAGGTAGCCAACTACGAGCAGTACTTC	TRBJ2-7	NA	TRBV2	NA
CASTTWAGGHTGELFF	TGTGCCAGCACCACCTGGGCGGGAGGGCACACCGGGGAGCTGTTTTTT	TRBJ2-2	TRBD2	TRBV11-2	once
CASSSRGQGAGNEQFF	TGTGCCAGTAGTAGCCGTGGACAGGGGGCTGGCAATGAGCAGTTCTTC	TRBJ2-1	TRBD1	TRBV19	NA
CASSSLGDLPSTDTQYF	TGTGCCAGCAGCTCTCTGGGGGATCTCCCTAGCACAGATACGCAGTATTTT	TRBJ2-3	NA	TRBV5-5	once
CASDRGYEQYF	TGTGCCAGCGACCGTGGCTACGAGCAGTACTTC	TRBJ2-7	NA	TRBV28	many
CASSEQAKNIQYF	TGTGCCAGCAGCGAGCAAGCCAAAAACATTCAGTACTTC	TRBJ2-4	NA	TRBV9	NA
CASSQDPFGGGWNTEAFF	TGCGCCAGCAGCCAAGATCCCTTTGGAGGGGGTTGGAACACTGAAGCTTTCTTT	TRBJ1-1	NA	TRBV4-3	NA
CASSLAPKTYEQYF	TGTGCCAGCAGTTTAGCTCCGAAAACCTACGAGCAGTACTTC	TRBJ2-7	NA	TRBV27	NA
CASSLRKAKYNEQFF	TGTGCCAGCAGCTTGCGGAAAGCGAAATACAATGAGCAGTTCTTC	TRBJ2-1	NA	TRBV11-2	NA
CASSTTSGRLSSYNEQFF	TGCGCCAGCAGCACGACTAGCGGGAGACTTAGCTCCTACAATGAGCAGTTCTTC	TRBJ2-1	TRBD2	TRBV5-1	NA
CASSSLGGPGDTQYF	TGTGCCAGCAGCTCCTTAGGGGGGCCGGGAGATACGCAGTATTTT	TRBJ2-3	NA	TRBV5-5	NA
CASSFPSNEQFF	TGTGCCAGCAGCTTTCCTAGCAATGAGCAGTTCTTC	TRBJ2-1	NA	TRBV28	NA
CASSALSPTQYF	TGTGCCAGCAGCGCTTTGAGCCCCACGCAGTATTTT	TRBJ2-3	NA	TRBV7-9	NA
CASRGDRGEQYF	TGTGCCAGCAGGGGAGACAGGGGCGAGCAGTACTTC	TRBJ2-7	TRBD1	TRBV2	once